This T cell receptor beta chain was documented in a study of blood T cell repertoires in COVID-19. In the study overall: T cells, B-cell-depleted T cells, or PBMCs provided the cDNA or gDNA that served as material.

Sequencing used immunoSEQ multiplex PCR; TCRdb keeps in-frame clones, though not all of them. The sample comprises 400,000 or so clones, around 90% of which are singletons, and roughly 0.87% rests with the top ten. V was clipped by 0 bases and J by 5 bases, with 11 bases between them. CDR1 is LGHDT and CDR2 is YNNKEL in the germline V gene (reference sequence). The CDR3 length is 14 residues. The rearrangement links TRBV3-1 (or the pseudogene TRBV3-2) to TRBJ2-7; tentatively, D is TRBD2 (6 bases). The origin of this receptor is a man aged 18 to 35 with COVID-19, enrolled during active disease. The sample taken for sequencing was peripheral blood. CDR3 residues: CASSQDSGLNEQYF. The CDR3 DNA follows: TGTGCCAGCAGCCAAGACTCCGGACTAAACGAGCAGTACTTC.